Included here is one T cell receptor (beta chain) sequence, with context. Its antigen is undetermined. These data belong to a study of cytomegalovirus exposure and HLA in healthy donors. Regarding the study as a whole: An analysis that was carried out later associated 17,000 or so TCR beta sequences with HLA alleles at 0.05 false discovery rate. CMV serostatus alone was available as immune exposure information. There were reportedly fewer N-insertions in an Asian-associated ancestry cluster than the roughly 680-donor mean, in a later analysis.

This CDR3 comprises 13 residues. Trimming removed 6 bases from V and 7 bases from J; junction bases left unmatched: 3. Germline V gene lookup returns CDR1 MNHEY and CDR2 SVGAGI. Researchers ran the PCR with 60 Vbeta and 13 Jbeta primers. Only in-frame clones appear in the TCRdb table, and some are missing; sequencing was by immunoSEQ multiplex PCR. The sample includes around 150,000 clones, roughly three quarters seen only once; the top ten take around 4.9%. The sequencing input was PBMCs. This receptor was obtained from a male donor in good health and CMV-seronegative. This rearrangement joins TRBV6-5 to TRBJ1-6, with 7 nucleotides matching TRBD1. The DNA of the CDR3 is TGTGCCAGCAGCGGGACAGAAAATTCACCCCTCCACTTT. Its protein product is CASSGTENSPLHF.